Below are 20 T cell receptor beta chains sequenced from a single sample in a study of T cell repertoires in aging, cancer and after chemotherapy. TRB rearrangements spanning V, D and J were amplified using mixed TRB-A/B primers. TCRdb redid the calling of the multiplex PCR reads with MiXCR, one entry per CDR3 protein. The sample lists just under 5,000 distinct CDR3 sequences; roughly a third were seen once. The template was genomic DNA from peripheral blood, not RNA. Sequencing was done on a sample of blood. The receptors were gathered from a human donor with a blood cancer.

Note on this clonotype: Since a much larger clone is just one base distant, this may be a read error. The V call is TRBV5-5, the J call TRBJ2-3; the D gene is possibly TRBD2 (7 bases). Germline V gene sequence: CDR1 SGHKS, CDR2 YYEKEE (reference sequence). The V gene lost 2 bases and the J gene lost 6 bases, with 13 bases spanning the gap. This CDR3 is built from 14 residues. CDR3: CASSLGGAVDTQYF. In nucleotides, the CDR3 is TGTGCCAGCAGCTTAGGGGGGGCCGTGGATACGCAGTATTTT.

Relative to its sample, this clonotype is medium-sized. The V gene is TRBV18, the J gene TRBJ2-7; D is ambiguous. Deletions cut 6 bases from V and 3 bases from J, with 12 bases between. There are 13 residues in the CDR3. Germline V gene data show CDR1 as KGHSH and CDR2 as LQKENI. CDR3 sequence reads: CASSRGRDYEQYF. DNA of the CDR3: TGTGCCAGCTCCCGTGGCAGAGACTACGAGCAGTACTTC.

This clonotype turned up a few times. The CDR3 here is CASSDSTWGAREQFF. The CDR3 DNA follows: TGTGCCAGCAGTGACTCCACCTGGGGGGCCCGCGAGCAGTTCTTC. This sequence joins TRBV6-4 and TRBJ2-1; possibly TRBD1 or TRBD2 for D (6 bases each). Trimming cost V 0 bases and J 10 bases, with 16 bases left between them. Germline CDR1 MRHNA, CDR2 SNTAGT. The CDR3 runs to 15 residues.

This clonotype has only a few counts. The CDR3 loop is CSASDDTDTQYF. CDR3 coding DNA: TGCAGTGCTAGTGACGACACAGATACGCAGTATTTT. The rearrangement uses TRBV20-1 and TRBJ2-3; D remains ambiguous. CDR1 and CDR2 from the germline V gene are DFQATT and SNEGSKA (reference sequence). V was trimmed by 3 bases and J by 2 bases, leaving 6 bases between them. The CDR3 consists of 12 residues.

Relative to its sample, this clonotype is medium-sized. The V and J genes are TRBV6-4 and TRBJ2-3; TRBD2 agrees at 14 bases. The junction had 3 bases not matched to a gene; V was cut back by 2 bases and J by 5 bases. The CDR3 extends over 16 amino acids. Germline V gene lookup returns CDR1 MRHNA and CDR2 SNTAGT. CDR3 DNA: TGTGCCAGCAGTGACGGTGGACTAGCGGGGGGAGATACGCAGTATTTT. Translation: CASSDGGLAGGDTQYF.

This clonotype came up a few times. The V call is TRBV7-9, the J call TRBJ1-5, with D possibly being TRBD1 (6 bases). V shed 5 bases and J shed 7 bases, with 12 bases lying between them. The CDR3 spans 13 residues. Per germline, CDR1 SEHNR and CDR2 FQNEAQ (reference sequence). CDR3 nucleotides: TGTGCCAGCAGCCCAGGGAGGGGGCAGCCCCAGCATTTT. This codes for CASSPGRGQPQHF.

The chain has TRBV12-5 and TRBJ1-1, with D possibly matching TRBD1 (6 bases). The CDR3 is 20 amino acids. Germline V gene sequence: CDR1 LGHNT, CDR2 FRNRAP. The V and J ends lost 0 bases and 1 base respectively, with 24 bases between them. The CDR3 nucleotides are TGTGCTAGTGGTTTGGTACAGAGGTGGCAGGGGAGTAGTTCGAACACTGAAGCTTTCTTT. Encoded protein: CASGLVQRWQGSSSNTEAFF. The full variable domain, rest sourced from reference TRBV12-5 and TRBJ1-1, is DARVTQTPRHKVTEMGQEVTMRCQPILGHNTVFWYRQTMMQGLELLAYFRNRAPLDDSGMPKDRFSAEMPDATLATLKIQPSEPRDSAVYFCASGLVQRWQGSSSNTEAFFGQGTRLTVV.

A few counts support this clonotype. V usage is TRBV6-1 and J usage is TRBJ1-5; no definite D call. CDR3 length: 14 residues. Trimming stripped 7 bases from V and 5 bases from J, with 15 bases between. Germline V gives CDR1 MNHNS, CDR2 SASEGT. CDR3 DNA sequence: TGTGCCAGCACTCTGAAGGGTTCAGATCAGCCCCAGCATTTT. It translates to CASTLKGSDQPQHF.

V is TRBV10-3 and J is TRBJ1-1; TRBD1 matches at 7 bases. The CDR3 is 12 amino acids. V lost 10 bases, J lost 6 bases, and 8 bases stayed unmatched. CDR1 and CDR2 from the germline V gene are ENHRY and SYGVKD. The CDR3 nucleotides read TGTGCCACCTCTACAGGGGCGGCTGAAGCTTTCTTT. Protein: CATSTGAAEAFF.

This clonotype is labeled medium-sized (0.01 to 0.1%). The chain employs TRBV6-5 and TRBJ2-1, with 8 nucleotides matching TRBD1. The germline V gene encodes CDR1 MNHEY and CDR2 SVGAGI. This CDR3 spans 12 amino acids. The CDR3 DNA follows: TGTCATCATGACAGGGGCGACAATGAGCAGTTCTTC. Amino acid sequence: CHHDRGDNEQFF.

This chain's CDR3 is CASSLRDHGETQYF. The CDR3 DNA reads as TGTGCCAGCAGCTTGAGGGACCATGGGGAGACCCAGTACTTC. The gene calls are TRBV5-4 and TRBJ2-5; possibly TRBD1 or TRBD2 for D (5 bases each). The V gene lost 1 base and the J gene lost 5 bases, with 12 bases spanning the gap. The CDR3 covers 14 residues. Germline-derived CDR1 and CDR2 are SGHNT and YYREEE (reference sequence). The variable domain in full, completed from reference TRBV5-4 and TRBJ2-5, reads ETGVTQSPTHLIKTRGQQVTLRCSSQSGHNTVSWYQQALGQGPQFIFQYYREEENGRGNFPPRFSGLQFPNYSSELNVNALELDDSALYLCASSLRDHGETQYFGPGTRLLVL.

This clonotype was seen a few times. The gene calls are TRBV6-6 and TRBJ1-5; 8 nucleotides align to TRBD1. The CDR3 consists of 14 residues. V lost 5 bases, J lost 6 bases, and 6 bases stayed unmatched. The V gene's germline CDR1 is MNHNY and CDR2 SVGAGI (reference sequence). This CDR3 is CASSVNRGGQPQHF. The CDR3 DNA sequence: TGTGCCAGCAGTGTAAACAGGGGGGGTCAGCCCCAGCATTTT.

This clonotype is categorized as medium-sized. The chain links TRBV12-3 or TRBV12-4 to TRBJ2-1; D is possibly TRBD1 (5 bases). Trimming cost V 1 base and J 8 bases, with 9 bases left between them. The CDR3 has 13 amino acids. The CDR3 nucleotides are TGTGCCAGCAGTTTAGACAGGTCCGATGAGCAGTTCTTC. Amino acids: CASSLDRSDEQFF.

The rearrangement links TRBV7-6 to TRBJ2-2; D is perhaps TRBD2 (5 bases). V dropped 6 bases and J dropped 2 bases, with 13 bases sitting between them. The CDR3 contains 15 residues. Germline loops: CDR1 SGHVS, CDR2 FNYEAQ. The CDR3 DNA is TGTGCCAGCAGTAAGGTCGGGGTAAACACCGGGGAGCTGTTTTTT. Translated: CASSKVGVNTGELFF.

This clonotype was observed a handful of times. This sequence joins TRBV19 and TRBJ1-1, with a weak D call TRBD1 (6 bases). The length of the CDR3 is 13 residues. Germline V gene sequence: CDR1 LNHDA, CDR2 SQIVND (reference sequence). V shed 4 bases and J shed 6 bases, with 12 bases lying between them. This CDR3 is CASSSAGAAEAFF. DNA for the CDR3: TGTGCCAGTAGTAGCGCAGGGGCGGCTGAAGCTTTCTTT.

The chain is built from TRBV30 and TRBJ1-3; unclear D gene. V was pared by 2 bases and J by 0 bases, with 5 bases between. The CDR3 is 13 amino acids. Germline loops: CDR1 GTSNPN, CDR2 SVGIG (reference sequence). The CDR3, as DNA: TGTGCCTGGAGTTCTTACTCTGGAAACACCATATATTTT. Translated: CAWSSYSGNTIYF.

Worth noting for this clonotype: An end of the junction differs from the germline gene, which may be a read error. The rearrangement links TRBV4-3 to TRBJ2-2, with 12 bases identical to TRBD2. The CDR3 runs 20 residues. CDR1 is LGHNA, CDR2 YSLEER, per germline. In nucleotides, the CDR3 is TGTGCCAGCAGCCAAGATGCCCCACTAGCGGGGGGTGGAGGGACCGGGGAGCTGTTTTTT. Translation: CASSQDAPLAGGGGTGELFF.

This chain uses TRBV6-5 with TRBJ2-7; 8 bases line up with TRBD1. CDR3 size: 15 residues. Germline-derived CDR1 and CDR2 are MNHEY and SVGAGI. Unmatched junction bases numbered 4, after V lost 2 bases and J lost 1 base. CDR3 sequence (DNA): TGTGCCAGCAGTTACGGGACAGGAAGATCCTACGAGCAGTACTTC. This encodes CASSYGTGRSYEQYF.

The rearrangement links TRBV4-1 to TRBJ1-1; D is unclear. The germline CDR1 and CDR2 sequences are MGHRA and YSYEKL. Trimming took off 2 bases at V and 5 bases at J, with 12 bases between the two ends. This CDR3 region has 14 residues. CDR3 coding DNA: TGCGCCAGCAGCCAATCGGACCTGAGGACTGAAGCTTTCTTT. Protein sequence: CASSQSDLRTEAFF.

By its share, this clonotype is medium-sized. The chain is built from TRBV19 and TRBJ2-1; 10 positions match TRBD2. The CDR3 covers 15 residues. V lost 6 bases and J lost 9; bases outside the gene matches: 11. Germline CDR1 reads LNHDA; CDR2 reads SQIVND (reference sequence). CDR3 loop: CASSLGASGGGEQFF. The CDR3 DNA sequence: TGTGCCAGTAGCCTCGGGGCTAGCGGGGGTGGTGAGCAGTTCTTC.